This T cell receptor beta chain came from a study of T cell repertoires in breast cancer. Unpaired genes were suppressed by blocking oligonucleotides during a second nested PCR. TCRdb reprocessed the emulsion pairing reads via MiXCR and lists one record per CDR3 protein. The data contain several thousand distinct CDR3 sequences, over 35% of them singletons. An expanded emulsion RT-PCR with primers for all TCR V genes paired CD8+ T cell chains. This receptor was identified in a pool of human donors with breast cancer or a healthy control (not recorded which). Sequenced sample: CD8+ T cells.

The CDR3 coding sequence is TGTGCCAGCTCACCACCGCCGAGGGGCTGGGGCTATGGCTACACCTTC. This gives the protein CASSPPPRGWGYGYTF. The rearrangement uses TRBV18 and TRBJ1-2, with a tentative D call TRBD1 (5 bases). Between the trimmed V and J ends, which lost 0 bases and 4 bases, there was a span of 15 bases. Per the germline V gene, CDR1 is KGHSH and CDR2 is LQKENI. This CDR3 is 16 amino acids long. Using reference TRBV18 and TRBJ1-2 for the parts outside the CDR3, the full variable domain is NAGVMQNPRHLVRRRGQEARLRCSPMKGHSHVYWYRQLPEEGLKFMVYLQKENIIDESGMPKERFSAEFPKEGPSILRIQQVVRGDSAAYFCASSPPPRGWGYGYTFGSGTRLTVV.